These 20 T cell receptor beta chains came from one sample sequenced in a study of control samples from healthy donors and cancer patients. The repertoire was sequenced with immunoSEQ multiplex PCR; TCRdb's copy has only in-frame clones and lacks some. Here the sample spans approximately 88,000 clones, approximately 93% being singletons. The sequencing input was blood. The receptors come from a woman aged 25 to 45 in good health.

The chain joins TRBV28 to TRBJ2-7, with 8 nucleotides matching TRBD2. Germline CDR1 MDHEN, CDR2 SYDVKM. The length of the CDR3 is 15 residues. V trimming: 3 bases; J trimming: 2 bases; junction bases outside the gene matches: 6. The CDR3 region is CASSFLTSEAYEQYF. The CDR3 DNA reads TGTGCCAGCAGTTTCCTGACTAGCGAAGCCTACGAGCAGTACTTC.

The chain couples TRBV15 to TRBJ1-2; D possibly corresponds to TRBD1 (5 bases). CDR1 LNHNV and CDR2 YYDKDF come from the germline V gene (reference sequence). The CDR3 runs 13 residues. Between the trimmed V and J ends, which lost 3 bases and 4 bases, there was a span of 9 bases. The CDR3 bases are TGTGCCACCAGCAGGGGGGGGGTCTATGGCTACACCTTC. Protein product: CATSRGGVYGYTF.

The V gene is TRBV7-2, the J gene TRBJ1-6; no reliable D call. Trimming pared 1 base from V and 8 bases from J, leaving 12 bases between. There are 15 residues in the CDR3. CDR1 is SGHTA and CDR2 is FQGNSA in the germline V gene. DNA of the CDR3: TGTGCCAGCAGCTTAGAGGCAGGCGAGCATTCACCCCTCCACTTT. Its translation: CASSLEAGEHSPLHF.

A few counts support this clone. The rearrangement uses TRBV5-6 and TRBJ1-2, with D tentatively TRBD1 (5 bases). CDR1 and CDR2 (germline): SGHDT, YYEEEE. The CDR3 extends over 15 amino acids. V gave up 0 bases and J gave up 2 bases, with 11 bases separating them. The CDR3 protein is CASSLGRRGNYGYTF. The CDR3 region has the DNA TGTGCCAGCAGCTTGGGCAGGAGGGGAAACTATGGCTACACCTTC.

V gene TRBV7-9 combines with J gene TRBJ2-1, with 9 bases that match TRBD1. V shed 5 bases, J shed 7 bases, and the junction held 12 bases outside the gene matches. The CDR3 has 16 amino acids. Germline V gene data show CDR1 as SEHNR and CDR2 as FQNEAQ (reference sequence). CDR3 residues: CASSPLWTGVSNEQFF. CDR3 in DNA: TGTGCCAGCAGCCCACTCTGGACAGGGGTTTCGAATGAGCAGTTCTTC. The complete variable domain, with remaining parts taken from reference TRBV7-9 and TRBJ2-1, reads DTGVSQNPRHKITKRGQNVTFRCDPISEHNRLYWYRQTLGQGPEFLTYFQNEAQLEKSRLLSDRFSAERPKGSFSTLEIQRTEQGDSAMYLCASSPLWTGVSNEQFFGPGTRLTVL.

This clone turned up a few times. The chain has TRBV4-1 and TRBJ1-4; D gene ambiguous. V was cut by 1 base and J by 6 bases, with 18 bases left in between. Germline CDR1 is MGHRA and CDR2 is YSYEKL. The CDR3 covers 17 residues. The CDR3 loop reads CASSQGSSGRWYEKLFF. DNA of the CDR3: TGCGCCAGCAGCCAAGGGTCGTCTGGGCGCTGGTATGAAAAACTGTTTTTT.

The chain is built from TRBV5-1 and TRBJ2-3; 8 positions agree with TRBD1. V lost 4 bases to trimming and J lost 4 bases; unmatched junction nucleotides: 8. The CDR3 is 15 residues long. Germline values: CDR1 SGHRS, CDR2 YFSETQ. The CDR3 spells CASSPPTGDADTQYF. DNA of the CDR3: TGCGCCAGCAGCCCCCCGACAGGGGACGCAGATACGCAGTATTTT.

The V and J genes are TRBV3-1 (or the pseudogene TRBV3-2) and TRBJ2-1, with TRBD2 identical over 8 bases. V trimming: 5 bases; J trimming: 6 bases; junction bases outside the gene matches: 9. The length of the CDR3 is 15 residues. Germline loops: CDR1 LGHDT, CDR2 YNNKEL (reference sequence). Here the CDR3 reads CASSTGTRPSNEQFF. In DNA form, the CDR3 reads TGTGCCAGCAGCACCGGGACTAGACCTTCCAATGAGCAGTTCTTC.

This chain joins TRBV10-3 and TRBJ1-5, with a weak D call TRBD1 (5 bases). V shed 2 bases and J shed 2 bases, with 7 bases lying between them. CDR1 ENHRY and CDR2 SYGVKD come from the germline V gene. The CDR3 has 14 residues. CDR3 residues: CAISEGGRNQPQHF. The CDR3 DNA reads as TGTGCCATCAGTGAGGGGGGACGCAATCAGCCCCAGCATTTT.

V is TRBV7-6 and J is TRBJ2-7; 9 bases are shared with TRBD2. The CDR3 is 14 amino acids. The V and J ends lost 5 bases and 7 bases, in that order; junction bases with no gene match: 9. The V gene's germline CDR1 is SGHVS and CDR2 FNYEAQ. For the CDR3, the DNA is TGTGCCAGCAGCATTCTGACTAGCGGAGGGGAGCAGTACTTC. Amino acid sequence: CASSILTSGGEQYF.

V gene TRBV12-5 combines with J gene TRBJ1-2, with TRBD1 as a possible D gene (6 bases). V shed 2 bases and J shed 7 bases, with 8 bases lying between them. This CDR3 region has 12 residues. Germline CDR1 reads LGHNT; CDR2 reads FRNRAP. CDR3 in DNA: TGTGCTAGTGGTTTGAGGGGGGGTGGCTACACCTTC. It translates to CASGLRGGGYTF.

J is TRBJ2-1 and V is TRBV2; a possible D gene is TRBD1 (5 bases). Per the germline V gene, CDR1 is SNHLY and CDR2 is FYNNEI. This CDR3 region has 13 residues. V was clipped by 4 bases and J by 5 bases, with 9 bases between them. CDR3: CASSVDRDNEQFF. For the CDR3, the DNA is TGTGCCAGCAGTGTAGACAGAGACAATGAGCAGTTCTTC.

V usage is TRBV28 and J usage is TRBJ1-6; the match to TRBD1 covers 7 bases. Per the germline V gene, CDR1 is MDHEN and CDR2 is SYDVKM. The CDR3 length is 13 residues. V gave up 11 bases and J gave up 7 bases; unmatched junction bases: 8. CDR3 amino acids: CAGGDSLNSPLHF. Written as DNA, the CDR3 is TGTGCCGGGGGGGACAGCTTAAATTCACCCCTCCACTTT.

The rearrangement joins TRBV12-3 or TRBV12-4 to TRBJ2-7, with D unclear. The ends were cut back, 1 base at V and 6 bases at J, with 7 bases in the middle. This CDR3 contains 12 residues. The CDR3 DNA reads TGTGCCAGCAGTTTAGGATTGGTCGAGCAGTACTTC. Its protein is CASSLGLVEQYF.

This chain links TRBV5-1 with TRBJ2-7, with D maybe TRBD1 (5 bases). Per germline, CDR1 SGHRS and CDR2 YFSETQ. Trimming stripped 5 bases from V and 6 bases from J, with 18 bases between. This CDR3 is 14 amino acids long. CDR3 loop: CASRVGQNTPEQYF. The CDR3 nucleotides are TGCGCCAGCAGGGTGGGGCAGAATACTCCCGAGCAGTACTTC.

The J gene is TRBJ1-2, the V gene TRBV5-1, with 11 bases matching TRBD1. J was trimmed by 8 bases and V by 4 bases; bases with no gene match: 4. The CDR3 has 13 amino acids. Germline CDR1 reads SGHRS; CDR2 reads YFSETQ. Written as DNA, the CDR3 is TGCGCCAGCAGCATGGGACAGGGGGGAGGCTACACCTTC. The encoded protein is CASSMGQGGGYTF.

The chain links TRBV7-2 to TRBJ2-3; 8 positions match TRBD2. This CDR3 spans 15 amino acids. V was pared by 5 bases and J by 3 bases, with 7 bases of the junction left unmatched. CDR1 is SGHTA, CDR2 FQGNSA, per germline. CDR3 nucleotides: TGTGCCAGCAGCCGGAACCCTAGCGGGACAGATACGCAGTATTTT. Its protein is CASSRNPSGTDTQYF. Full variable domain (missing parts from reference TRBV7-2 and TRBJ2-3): GAGVSQSPSNKVTEKGKDVELRCDPISGHTALYWYRQSLGQGLEFLIYFQGNSAPDKSGLPSDRFSAERTGGSVSTLTIQRTQQEDSAVYLCASSRNPSGTDTQYFGPGTRLTVL.

Here the CDR3 reads CASRGGPSSYNEQFF. The CDR3 DNA sequence: TGTGCCAGCAGGGGAGGCCCGAGCTCCTACAATGAGCAGTTCTTC. V gene TRBV7-2 combines with J gene TRBJ2-1, with D possibly being TRBD2 (6 bases). The CDR3 is 15 amino acids. CDR1 and CDR2 (germline): SGHTA, FQGNSA. Between the trimmed V and J ends, which lost 6 bases and 0 bases, there was a span of 12 bases.

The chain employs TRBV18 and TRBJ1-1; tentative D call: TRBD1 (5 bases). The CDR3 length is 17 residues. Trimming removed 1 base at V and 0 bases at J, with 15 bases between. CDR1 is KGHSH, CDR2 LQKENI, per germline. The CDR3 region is CASSPQTTRVMNTEAFF. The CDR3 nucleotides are TGTGCCAGCTCACCACAGACTACCAGGGTTATGAACACTGAAGCTTTCTTT. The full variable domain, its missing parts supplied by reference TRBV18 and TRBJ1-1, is NAGVMQNPRHLVRRRGQEARLRCSPMKGHSHVYWYRQLPEEGLKFMVYLQKENIIDESGMPKERFSAEFPKEGPSILRIQQVVRGDSAAYFCASSPQTTRVMNTEAFFGQGTRLTVV.

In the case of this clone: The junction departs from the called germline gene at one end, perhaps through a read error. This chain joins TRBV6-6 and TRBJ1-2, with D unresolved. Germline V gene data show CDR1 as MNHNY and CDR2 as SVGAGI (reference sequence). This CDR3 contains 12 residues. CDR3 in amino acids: CASSYSKGWWDF. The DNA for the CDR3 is TGTGCCAGCAGTTACTCGAAAGGATGGTGGGACTTC.